This record looks at one TCR beta chain sequence and its context. One end of the junction is discordant with germline, which a read error may explain. Read coverage stops 3 residues before the CDR3 terminus; the germline J gene supplies the remainder. The same CDR3 is also encoded by other DNA sequences in this sample. The sample comes from a study of T cell clonality in common variable immunodeficiency. The length of the CDR3 is 14 residues. The germline V gene encodes CDR1 KGHSH and CDR2 LQKENI. Data came from immunoSEQ multiplex PCR; TCRdb stores just in-frame clones and leaves some out. This repertoire holds tens of thousands of clones, and none appear only once.

This clonotype originated in a person aged 18 to 75 in good health. The sequencing input was peripheral blood mononuclear cells. The V gene is TRBV18, the J gene TRBJ1-5, with D unresolved. CDR3 protein: CASSGPAGSQPQHF. CDR3 bases read: TGCGCCAGCTCCGGGCCGGCGGGGTCTCAGCCC.